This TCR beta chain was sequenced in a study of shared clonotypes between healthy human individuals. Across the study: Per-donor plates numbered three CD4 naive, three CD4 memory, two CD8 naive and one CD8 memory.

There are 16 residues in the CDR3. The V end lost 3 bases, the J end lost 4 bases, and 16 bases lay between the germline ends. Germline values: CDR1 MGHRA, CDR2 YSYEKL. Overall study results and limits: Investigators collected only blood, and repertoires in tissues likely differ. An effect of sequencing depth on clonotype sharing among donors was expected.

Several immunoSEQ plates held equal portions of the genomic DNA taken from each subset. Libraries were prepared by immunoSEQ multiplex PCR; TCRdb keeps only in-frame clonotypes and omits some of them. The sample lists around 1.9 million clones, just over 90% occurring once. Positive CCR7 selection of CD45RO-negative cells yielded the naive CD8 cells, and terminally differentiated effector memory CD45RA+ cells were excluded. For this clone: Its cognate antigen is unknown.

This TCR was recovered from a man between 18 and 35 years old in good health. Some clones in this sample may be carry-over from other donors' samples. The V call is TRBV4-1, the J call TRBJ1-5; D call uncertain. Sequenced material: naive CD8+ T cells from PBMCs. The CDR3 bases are TGCGCCAGCAGCCACGCGGTTGGAGTTATGAATCAGCCCCAGCATTTT. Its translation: CASSHAVGVMNQPQHF.